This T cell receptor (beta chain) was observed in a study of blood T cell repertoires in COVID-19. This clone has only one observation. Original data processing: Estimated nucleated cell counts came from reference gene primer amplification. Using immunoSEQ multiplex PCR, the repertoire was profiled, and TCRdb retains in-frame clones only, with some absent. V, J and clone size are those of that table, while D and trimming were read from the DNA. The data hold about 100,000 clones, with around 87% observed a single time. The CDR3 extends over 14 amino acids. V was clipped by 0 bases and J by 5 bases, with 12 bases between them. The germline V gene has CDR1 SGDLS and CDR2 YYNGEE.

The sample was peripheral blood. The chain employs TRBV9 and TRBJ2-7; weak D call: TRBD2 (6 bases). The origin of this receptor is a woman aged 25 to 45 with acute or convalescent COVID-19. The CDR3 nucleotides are TGTGCCAGCAGCGTAGGGGGAGGTAGCCACGAGCAGTACTTC. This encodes CASSVGGGSHEQYF.